This T cell receptor (beta chain) appears in the sequencing data of a study of T cell responses to AZD1222 COVID-19 vaccine. Deletions cut 3 bases from V and 2 bases from J, with 12 bases between. CDR1 and CDR2 (germline): SGDLS, YYNGEE. This CDR3 has 14 amino acids. Findings and limits, study-wide: A mostly white British donor set with more females was recruited, and clonal diversity was possibly underestimated. Once two AZD1222 doses were given, Spike-specific TCR breadth and depth went up.

As regards this clone: Its cognate antigen is unknown.

Profiling relied on immunoSEQ multiplex PCR, and the TCRdb table lists in-frame clones only, not all of them. In the table there are more than 110,000 clones, 80% to 95% of which are singletons. This specimen was peripheral blood, taken on day 0 of AZD1222 vaccination. V gene TRBV9 combines with J gene TRBJ2-7, with D possibly being TRBD2 (5 bases). The sequence came from an adult in good health. This CDR3 is CASSADSSTYEQYF. CDR3 DNA sequence: TGTGCCAGCAGCGCGGACTCTTCGACCTACGAGCAGTACTTC.